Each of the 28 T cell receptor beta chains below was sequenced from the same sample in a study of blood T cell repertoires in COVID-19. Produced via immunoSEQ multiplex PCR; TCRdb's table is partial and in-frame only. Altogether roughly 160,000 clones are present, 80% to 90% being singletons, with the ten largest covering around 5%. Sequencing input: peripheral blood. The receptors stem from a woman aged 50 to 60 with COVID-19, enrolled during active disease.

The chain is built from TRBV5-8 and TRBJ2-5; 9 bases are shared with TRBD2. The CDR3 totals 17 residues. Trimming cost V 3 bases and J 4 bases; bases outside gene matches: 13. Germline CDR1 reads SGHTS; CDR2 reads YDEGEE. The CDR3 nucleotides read TGTGCCAGCAGCTCCGGGGGTAGCGGGGGTTCTGGAGAGACCCAGTACTTC. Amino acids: CASSSGGSGGSGETQYF.

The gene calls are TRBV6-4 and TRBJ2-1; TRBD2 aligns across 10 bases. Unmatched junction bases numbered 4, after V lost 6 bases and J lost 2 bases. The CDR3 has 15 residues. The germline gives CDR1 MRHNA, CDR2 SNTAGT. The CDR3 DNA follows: TGTGCCAGCAGGACTCTAGCGGGGGCCTACAATGAGCAGTTCTTC. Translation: CASRTLAGAYNEQFF.

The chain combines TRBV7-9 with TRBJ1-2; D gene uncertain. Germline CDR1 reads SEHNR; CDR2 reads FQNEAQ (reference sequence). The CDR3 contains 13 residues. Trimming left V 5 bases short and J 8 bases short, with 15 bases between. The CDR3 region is CASSKEGFGGYTF. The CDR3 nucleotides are TGTGCCAGCAGCAAGGAGGGTTTCGGAGGCTACACCTTC.

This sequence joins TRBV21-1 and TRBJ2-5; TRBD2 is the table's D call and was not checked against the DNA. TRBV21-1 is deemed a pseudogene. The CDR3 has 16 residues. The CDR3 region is CASSTPGSLEEETQYF. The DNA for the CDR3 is TGTGCCAGCAGCACCCCGGGTAGCTTGGAGGAAGAGACCCAGTACTTC.

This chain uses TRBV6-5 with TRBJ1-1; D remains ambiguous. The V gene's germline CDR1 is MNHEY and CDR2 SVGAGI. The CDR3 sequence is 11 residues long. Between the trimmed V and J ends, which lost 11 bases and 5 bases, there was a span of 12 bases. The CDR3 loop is CAVRGTTEAFF. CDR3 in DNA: TGTGCCGTACGGGGAACGACTGAAGCTTTCTTT.

In DNA, the CDR3 is TGTGCCATCAGTGATTTGGAGTCTGGGGCCAACGTCCTGACTTTC. Translated, it gives CAISDLESGANVLTF. The rearrangement joins TRBV10-3 to TRBJ2-6, with D hard to call. CDR3 length: 15 amino acids. The V gene's germline CDR1 is ENHRY and CDR2 SYGVKD. Trimming took 3 bases from V and 1 from J, leaving 7 bases between them.

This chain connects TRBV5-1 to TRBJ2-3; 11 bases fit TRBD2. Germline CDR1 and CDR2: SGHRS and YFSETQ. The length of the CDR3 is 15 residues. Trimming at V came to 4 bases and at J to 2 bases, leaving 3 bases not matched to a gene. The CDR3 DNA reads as TGCGCCAGCAGCGGGGGACTAGCGGCCACAGATACGCAGTATTTT. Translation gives CASSGGLAATDTQYF.

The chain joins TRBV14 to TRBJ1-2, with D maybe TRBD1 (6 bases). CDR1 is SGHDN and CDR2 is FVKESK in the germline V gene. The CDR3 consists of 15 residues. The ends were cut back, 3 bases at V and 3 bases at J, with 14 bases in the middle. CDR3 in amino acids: CASSQDSLGDYGYTF. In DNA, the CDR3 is TGTGCCAGCAGCCAGGACAGCCTGGGGGACTATGGCTACACCTTC. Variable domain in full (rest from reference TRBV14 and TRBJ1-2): EAGVTQFPSHSVIEKGQTVTLRCDPISGHDNLYWYRRVMGKEIKFLLHFVKESKQDESGMPNNRFLAERTGGTYSTLKVQPAELEDSGVYFCASSQDSLGDYGYTFGSGTRLTVV.

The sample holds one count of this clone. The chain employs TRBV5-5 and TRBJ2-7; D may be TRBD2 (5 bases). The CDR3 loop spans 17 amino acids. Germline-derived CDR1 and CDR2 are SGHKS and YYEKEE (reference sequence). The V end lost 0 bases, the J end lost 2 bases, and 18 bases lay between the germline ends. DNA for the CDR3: TGTGCCAGCAGCTTGGCCGCAGCGGTTACCTCCCCCTACGAGCAGTACTTC. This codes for CASSLAAAVTSPYEQYF.

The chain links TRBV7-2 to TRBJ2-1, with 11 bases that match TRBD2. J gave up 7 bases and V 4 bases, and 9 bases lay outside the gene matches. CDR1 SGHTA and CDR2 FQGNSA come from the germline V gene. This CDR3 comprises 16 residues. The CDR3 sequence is CASSYLAGGLSNEQFF. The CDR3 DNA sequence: TGTGCCAGCAGCTATTTAGCGGGGGGGCTCTCAAATGAGCAGTTCTTC.

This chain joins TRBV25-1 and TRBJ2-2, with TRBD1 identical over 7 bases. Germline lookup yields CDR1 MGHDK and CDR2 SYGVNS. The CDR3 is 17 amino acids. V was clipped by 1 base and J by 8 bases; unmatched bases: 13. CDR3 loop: CASSEFLTGSHEGELFF. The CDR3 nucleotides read TGTGCCAGCAGTGAATTCCTGACAGGGTCTCATGAAGGGGAGCTGTTTTTT.

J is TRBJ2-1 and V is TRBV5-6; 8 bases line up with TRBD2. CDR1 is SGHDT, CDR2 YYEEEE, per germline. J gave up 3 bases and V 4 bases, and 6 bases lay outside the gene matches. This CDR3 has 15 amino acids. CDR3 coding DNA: TGTGCCAGCAGCCGTAGCGGGGTTCTCTACAATGAGCAGTTCTTC. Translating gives CASSRSGVLYNEQFF.

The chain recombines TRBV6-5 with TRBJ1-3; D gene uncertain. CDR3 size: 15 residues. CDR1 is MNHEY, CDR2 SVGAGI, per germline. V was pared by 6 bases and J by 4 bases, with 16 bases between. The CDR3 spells CASRTPTAGGNTIYF. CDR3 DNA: TGTGCCAGCAGAACCCCGACGGCAGGCGGAAACACCATATATTTT.

DNA for the CDR3: TGTGCCAGCAGCTTAGGACTAGCGGGGGCCCTCTACGAGCAGTACTTC. Protein: CASSLGLAGALYEQYF. The J gene is TRBJ2-7, the V gene TRBV7-2, with 12 bases that match TRBD2. CDR1 and CDR2 (germline): SGHTA, FQGNSA. The CDR3 has 16 amino acids. Unmatched junction bases numbered 4, after V lost 1 base and J lost 3 bases.

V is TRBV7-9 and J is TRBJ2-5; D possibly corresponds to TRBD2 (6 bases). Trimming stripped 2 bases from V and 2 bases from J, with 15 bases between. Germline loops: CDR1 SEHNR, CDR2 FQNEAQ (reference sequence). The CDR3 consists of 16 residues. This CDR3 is CASSLIHGLSQETQYF. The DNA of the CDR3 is TGTGCCAGCAGCTTAATTCACGGACTATCACAAGAGACCCAGTACTTC.

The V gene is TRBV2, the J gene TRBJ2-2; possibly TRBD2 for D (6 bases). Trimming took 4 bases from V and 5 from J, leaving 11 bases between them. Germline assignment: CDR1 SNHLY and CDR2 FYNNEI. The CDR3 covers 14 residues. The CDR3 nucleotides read TGTGCCAGCAGTGTAGGGCTAGCGACCGGGGAGCTGTTTTTT. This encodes CASSVGLATGELFF.

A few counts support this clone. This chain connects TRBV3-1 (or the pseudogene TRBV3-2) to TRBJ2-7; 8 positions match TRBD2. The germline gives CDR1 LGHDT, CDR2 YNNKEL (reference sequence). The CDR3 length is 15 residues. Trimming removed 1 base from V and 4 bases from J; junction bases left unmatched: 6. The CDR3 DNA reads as TGTGCCAGCAGCCAAGGGCGGGGGGTTATTTACGAGCAGTACTTC. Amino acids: CASSQGRGVIYEQYF.

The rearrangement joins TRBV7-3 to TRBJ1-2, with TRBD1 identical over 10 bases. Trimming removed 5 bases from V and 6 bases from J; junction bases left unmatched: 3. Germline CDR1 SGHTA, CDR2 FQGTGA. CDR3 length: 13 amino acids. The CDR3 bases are TGTGCCAGCAGCAAGACAGGGGGCAATGGCTACACCTTC. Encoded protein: CASSKTGGNGYTF.

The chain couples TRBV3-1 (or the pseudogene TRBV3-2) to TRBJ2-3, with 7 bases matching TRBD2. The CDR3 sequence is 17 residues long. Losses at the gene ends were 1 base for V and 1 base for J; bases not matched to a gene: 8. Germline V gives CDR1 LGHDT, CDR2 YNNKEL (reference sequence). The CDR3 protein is CASSQGAPRGGTDTQYF. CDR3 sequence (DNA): TGTGCCAGCAGCCAAGGGGCCCCACGGGGGGGCACAGATACGCAGTATTTT.

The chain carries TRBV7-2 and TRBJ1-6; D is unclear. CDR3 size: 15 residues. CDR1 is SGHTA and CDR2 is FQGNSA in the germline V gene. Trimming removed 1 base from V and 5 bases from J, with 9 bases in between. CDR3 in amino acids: CASSLGGGHNSPLHF. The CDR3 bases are TGTGCCAGCAGCTTAGGAGGAGGACATAATTCACCCCTCCACTTT. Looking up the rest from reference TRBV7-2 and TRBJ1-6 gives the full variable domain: GAGVSQSPSNKVTEKGKDVELRCDPISGHTALYWYRQSLGQGLEFLIYFQGNSAPDKSGLPSDRFSAERTGGSVSTLTIQRTQQEDSAVYLCASSLGGGHNSPLHFGNGTRLTVT.

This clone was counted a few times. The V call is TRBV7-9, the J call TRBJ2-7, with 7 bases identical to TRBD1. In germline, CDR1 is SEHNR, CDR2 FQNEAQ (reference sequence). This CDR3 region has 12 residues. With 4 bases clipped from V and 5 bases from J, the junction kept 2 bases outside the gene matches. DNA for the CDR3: TGTGCCAGCAGCTACAGGGGCCACGAGCAGTACTTC. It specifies CASSYRGHEQYF.

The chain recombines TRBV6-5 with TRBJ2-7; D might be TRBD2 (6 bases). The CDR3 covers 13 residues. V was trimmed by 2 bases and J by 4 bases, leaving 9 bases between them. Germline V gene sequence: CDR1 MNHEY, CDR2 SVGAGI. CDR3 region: CASSYGLPYEQYF. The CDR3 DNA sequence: TGTGCCAGCAGTTACGGACTACCTTACGAGCAGTACTTC.

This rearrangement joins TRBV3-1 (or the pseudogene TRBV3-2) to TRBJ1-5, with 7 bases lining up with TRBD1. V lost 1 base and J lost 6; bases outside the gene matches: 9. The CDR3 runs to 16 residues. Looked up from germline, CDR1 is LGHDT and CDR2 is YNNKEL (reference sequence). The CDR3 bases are TGTGCCAGCAGCCAAGGAAGTACAGGGGTAGGTCAGCCCCAGCATTTT. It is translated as CASSQGSTGVGQPQHF.

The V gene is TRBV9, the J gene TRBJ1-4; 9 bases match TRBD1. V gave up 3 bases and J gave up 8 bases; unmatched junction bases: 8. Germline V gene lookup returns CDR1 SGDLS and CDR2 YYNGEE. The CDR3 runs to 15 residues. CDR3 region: CASSARTGEREKLFF. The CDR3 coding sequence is TGTGCCAGCAGCGCGCGGACAGGGGAGAGGGAAAAACTGTTTTTT.

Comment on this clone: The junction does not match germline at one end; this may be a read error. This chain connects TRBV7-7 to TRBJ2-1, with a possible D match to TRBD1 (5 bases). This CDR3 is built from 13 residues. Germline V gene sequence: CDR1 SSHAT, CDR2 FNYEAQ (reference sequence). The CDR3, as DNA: TGTGCTAGCAGCCCCAATCAGGGAAATGAGCAGTTCTTC. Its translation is CASSPNQGNEQFF.

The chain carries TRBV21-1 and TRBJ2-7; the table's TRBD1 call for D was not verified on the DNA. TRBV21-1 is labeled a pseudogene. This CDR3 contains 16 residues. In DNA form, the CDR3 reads TGTGCCAGCAGCAAAGTTCCCCAGGGGGCCTCCTACGAGCAGTACTTC. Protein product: CASSKVPQGASYEQYF.

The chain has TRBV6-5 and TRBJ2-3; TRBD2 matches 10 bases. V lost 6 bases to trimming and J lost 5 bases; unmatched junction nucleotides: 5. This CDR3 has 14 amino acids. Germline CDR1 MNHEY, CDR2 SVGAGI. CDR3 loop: CASRTGLALDTQYF. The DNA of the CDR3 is TGTGCCAGCAGGACGGGACTAGCGTTAGATACGCAGTATTTT.

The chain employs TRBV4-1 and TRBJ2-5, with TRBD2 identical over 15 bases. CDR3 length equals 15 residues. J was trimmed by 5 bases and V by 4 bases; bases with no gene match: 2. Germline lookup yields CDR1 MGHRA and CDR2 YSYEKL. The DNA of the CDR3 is TGCGCCAGCAGCCCGGGACTAGCGGGGGGCGAGACCCAGTACTTC. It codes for CASSPGLAGGETQYF.